This T cell receptor (beta chain) was recorded in a study of blood T cell repertoires in COVID-19. Whole-study context: Sites across the United States, Italy and Spain contributed samples from acute and convalescent COVID-19.

In the authors' workflow: Scientists estimated how many nucleated cells there were by amplifying reference gene primers. Sequencing used immunoSEQ multiplex PCR; TCRdb keeps in-frame clones, though not all of them. V, J and clone size derive from that table, while D and trimming were established from the DNA sequence. Of tens of thousands of clones in the sample, 80% are singletons; the top ten hold over 15%. Sample: peripheral blood. The sequence came from a woman at least 80 years old with acute or convalescent COVID-19.

The CDR3 reads CASSGTGSTGELFF. DNA for the CDR3: TGTGCCAGCTCTGGGACAGGGAGCACCGGGGAGCTGTTTTTT. The J gene is TRBJ2-2, the V gene TRBV2, with 9 bases aligning to TRBD1. The J segment lost 4 bases and the V segment lost 8 bases, leaving 5 bases of the junction unmatched. This CDR3 region has 14 residues. Looked up from germline, CDR1 is SNHLY and CDR2 is FYNNEI.